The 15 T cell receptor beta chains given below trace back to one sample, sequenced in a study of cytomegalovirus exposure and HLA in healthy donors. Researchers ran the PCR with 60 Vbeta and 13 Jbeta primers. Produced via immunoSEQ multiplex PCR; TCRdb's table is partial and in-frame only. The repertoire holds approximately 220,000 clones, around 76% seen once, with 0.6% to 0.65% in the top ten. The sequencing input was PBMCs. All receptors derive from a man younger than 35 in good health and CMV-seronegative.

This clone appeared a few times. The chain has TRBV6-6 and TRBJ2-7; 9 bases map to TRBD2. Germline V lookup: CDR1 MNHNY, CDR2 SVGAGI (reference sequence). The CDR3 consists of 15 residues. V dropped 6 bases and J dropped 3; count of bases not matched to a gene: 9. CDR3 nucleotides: TGTGCCAGCAGCTACAGTGGTAGCGGGAGCTACGAGCAGTACTTC. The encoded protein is CASSYSGSGSYEQYF.

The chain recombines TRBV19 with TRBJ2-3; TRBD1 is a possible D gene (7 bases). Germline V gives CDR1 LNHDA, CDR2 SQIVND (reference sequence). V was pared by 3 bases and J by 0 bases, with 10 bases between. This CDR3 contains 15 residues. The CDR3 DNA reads TGTGCCAGTAGTATGACAGGGACTAGCACAGATACGCAGTATTTT. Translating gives CASSMTGTSTDTQYF.

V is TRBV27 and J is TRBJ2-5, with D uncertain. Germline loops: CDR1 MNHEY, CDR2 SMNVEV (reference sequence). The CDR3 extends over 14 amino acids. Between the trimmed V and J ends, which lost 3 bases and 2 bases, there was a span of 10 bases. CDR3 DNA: TGTGCCAGCAGTTTTCATCACTTGCAAGAGACCCAGTACTTC. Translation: CASSFHHLQETQYF.

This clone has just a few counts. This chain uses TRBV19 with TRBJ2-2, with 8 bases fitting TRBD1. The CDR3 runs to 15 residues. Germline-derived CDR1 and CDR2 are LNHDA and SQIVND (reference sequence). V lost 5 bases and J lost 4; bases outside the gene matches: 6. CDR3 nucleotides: TGTGCCAGTAGTGCTGGGACAGGTGGCACCGGGGAGCTGTTTTTT. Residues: CASSAGTGGTGELFF.

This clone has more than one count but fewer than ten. CDR3 nucleotide sequence: TGTGCCACAACTCGGGATGCTAACTATGGCTACACCTTC. Translated, it gives CATTRDANYGYTF. V usage is TRBV19 and J usage is TRBJ1-2, with D unclear. CDR1 LNHDA and CDR2 SQIVND come from the germline V gene (reference sequence). V was clipped by 10 bases and J by 0 bases, with 12 bases between them. The CDR3 extends over 13 amino acids.

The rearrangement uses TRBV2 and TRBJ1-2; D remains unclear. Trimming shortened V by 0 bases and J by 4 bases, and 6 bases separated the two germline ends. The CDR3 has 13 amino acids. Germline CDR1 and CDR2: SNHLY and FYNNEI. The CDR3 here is CASSEAQIYGYTF. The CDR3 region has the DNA TGTGCCAGCAGTGAAGCGCAGATCTATGGCTACACCTTC. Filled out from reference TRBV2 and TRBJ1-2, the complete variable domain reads EPEVTQTPSHQVTQMGQEVILRCVPISNHLYFYWYRQILGQKVEFLVSFYNNEISEKSEIFDDQFSVERPDGSNFTLKIRSTKLEDSAMYFCASSEAQIYGYTFGSGTRLTVV.

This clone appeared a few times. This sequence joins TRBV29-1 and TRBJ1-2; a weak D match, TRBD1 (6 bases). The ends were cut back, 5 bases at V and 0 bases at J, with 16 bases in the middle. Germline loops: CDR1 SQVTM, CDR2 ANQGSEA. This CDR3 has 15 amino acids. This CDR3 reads CSVRAPGTTNYGYTF. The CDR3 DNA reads TGCAGCGTTAGGGCCCCCGGGACAACTAACTATGGCTACACCTTC.

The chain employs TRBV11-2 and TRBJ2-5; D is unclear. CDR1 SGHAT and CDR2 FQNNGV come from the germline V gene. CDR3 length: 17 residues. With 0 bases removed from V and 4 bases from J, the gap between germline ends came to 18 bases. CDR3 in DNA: TGTGCCAGCAGCTTAGATTCTTTCGATGACGAGCGAGAGACCCAGTACTTC. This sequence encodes CASSLDSFDDERETQYF.

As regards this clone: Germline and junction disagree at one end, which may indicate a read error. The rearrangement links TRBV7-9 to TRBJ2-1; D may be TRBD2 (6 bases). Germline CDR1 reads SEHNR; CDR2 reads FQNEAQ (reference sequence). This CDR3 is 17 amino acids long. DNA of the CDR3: TGTTCCAGCAGCTCGGACCGGGTAGCGGATTTCTACAATGAGCAGTTCTTC. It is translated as CSSSSDRVADFYNEQFF.

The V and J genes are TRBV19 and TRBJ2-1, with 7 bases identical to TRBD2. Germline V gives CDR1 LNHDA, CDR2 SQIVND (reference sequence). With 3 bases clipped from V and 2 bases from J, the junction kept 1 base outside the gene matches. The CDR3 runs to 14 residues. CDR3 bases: TGTGCCAGTAGTATCGGGAGGACCTACAATGAGCAGTTCTTC. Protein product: CASSIGRTYNEQFF.

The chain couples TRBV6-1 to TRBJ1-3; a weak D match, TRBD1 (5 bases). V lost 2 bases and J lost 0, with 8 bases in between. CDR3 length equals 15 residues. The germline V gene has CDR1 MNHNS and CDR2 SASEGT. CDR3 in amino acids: CASSEIDSSGNTIYF. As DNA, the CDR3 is TGTGCCAGCAGTGAAATAGACAGCTCTGGAAACACCATATATTTT.

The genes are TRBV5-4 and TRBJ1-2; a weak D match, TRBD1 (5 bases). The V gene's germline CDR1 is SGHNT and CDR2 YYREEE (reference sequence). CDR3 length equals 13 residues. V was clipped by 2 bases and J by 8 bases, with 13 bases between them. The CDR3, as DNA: TGTGCCAGCAGCTTTGGAGGAGGGGAAGGCTACACCTTC. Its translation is CASSFGGGEGYTF.

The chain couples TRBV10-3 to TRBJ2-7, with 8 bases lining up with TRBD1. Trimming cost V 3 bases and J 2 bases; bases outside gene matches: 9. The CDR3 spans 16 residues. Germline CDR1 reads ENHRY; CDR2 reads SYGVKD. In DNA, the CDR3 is TGTGCCATCAGTGACTCGAGACAGGGGAGGCCCTACGAGCAGTACTTC. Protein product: CAISDSRQGRPYEQYF.

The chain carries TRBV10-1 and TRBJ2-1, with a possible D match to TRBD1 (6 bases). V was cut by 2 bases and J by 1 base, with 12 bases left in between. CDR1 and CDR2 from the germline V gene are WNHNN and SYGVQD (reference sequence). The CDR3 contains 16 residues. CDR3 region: CASSETFQGSYNEQFF. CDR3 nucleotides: TGCGCCAGCAGTGAGACCTTTCAGGGGTCCTACAATGAGCAGTTCTTC.

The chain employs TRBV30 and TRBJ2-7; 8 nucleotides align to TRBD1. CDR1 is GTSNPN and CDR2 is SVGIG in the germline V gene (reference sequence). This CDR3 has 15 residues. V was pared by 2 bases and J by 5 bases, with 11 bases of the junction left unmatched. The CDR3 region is CAWSIGQGNLDEQYF. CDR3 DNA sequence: TGTGCCTGGAGTATTGGACAGGGTAATTTGGACGAGCAGTACTTC.